Listed below are T cell receptor beta chains from one sample, sequenced in a study of shared clonotypes between healthy human individuals. TCRdb's copy holds only in-frame clones and misses some; the assay was immunoSEQ multiplex PCR. Of around 2.5 million clones listed, 90% to 95% are singletons. Specimen: naive CD4+ T cells from PBMCs. The receptors shown here come from a man between 18 and 35 years old in good health. Some clones in this sample may be carry-over from other donors' samples. Both conserved end residues are part of each CDR3. The order of the fields is D gene, J gene, V gene, clone size, CDR3 DNA, CDR3 protein. The D gene is left open where the match is weak. The size field is filled for only some rows; it gives once, few, many or a size class.

D: NA
J: TRBJ1-3
V: TRBV6-6
size: NA
DNA: TGTGCCAGCAGTTACGCCGGGAGCTCTGGAAACACCATATATTTT
CDR3: CASSYAGSSGNTIYF

D: NA
J: TRBJ1-4
V: TRBV6-1
size: NA
DNA: TGTGCCAGCAGTGAAGACCCGGGGGCGTTGAAACTGTTTTTT
CDR3: CASSEDPGALKLFF

D: NA
J: TRBJ2-1
V: TRBV25-1
size: NA
DNA: TGTGCCAGCAATCAGGACAGAGGAGAGCAGTTCTTC
CDR3: CASNQDRGEQFF

D: NA
J: TRBJ1-3
V: TRBV28
size: NA
DNA: TGTGCCAGCGGGCAGGCTGGAAACACCATATATTTT
CDR3: CASGQAGNTIYF

D: NA
J: TRBJ1-6
V: TRBV28
size: NA
DNA: TGTGCCAGCAGTTCTTCCCTACAGGGACAACCACCCCTCCACTTT
CDR3: CASSSSLQGQPPLHF

D: TRBD1
J: TRBJ1-5
V: TRBV18
size: NA
DNA: TGTGCCAGCTCTTTCACAGGGGATAATCAGCCCCAGCATTTT
CDR3: CASSFTGDNQPQHF

D: TRBD2
J: TRBJ2-1
V: TRBV5-1
size: NA
DNA: TGCGCCAGCAGCTTGGCCCGGGCGGGAGGCTACAATGAGCAGTTCTTC
CDR3: CASSLARAGGYNEQFF

D: TRBD1
J: TRBJ2-2
V: TRBV7-9
size: few
DNA: TGTGCCAGCAGACAGGGGTACACCGGGGAGCTGTTTTTT
CDR3: CASRQGYTGELFF

D: TRBD2
J: TRBJ2-1
V: TRBV5-6
size: NA
DNA: TGTGCCAGCAGCTTGGAACGGACTAGCGATTACAATGAGCAGTTCTTC
CDR3: CASSLERTSDYNEQFF

D: NA
J: TRBJ2-3
V: TRBV5-4
size: NA
DNA: TGTGCCAGCCGCAAGGGACCGCACACAGATACGCAGTATTTT
CDR3: CASRKGPHTDTQYF

D: NA
J: TRBJ2-5
V: TRBV14
size: NA
DNA: TGTGCCAGCAGCCAAGATGGAGTTGGGACCCAGTACTTC
CDR3: CASSQDGVGTQYF

D: TRBD2
J: TRBJ2-5
V: TRBV5-1
size: once
DNA: TGCGCCAGCAGCAGGACTAGTGGGGTAGAGACCCAGTACTTC
CDR3: CASSRTSGVETQYF

D: NA
J: TRBJ2-5
V: TRBV11-3
size: NA
DNA: TGTGCCAGCAGCTTAGGCGCCAGCGCCCAAGAGACCCAGTACTTC
CDR3: CASSLGASAQETQYF

D: TRBD2
J: TRBJ2-2
V: TRBV11-2
size: NA
DNA: TGTGCCAGCAGCTTAGCCAGCGGGAGTGGCACCGGGGAGCTGTTTTTT
CDR3: CASSLASGSGTGELFF

D: TRBD2
J: TRBJ2-1
V: TRBV13
size: once
DNA: TGTGCCAGCAGCCCTTTAGGTAGCGGGATACTCGGGGCGGGGAGTGAGCAGTTCTTC
CDR3: CASSPLGSGILGAGSEQFF

D: TRBD1
J: TRBJ1-1
V: TRBV9
size: few
DNA: TGTGCCAGCAGCGGAGGGGACAGACTGAACACTGAAGCTTTCTTT
CDR3: CASSGGDRLNTEAFF

D: NA
J: TRBJ2-4
V: TRBV20-1
size: NA
DNA: TGCAGTGCTAGAAAAGGGGACATTCAGTACTTC
CDR3: CSARKGDIQYF

D: NA
J: TRBJ2-1
V: TRBV11-2
size: NA
DNA: TGTGCCAGCAGCTGGGGGCGGAGCTCCTACAATGAGCAGTTCTTC
CDR3: CASSWGRSSYNEQFF

D: NA
J: TRBJ2-7
V: TRBV27
size: NA
DNA: TGTGCCAGCGGTAGACACTACGAGCAGTACTTC
CDR3: CASGRHYEQYF

D: TRBD1
J: TRBJ1-1
V: TRBV4-1
size: NA
DNA: TGCGCCAGCAGCCCAGGGGGACGGAGGGTAACTGAAGCTTTCTTT
CDR3: CASSPGGRRVTEAFF

D: NA
J: TRBJ2-2
V: TRBV28
size: NA
DNA: TGTGCCAGCAGTTTACTGGGCGGACAAAGCAACACCGGGGAGCTGTTTTTT
CDR3: CASSLLGGQSNTGELFF

D: NA
J: TRBJ1-5
V: TRBV25-1
size: few
DNA: TGTGCCAGCAGTTATGACGGAGATCAGCCCCAGCATTTT
CDR3: CASSYDGDQPQHF

D: NA
J: TRBJ2-3
V: TRBV28
size: NA
DNA: TGTGCCAGCTTTCGTGTAGCAGGGGATACGCAGTATTTT
CDR3: CASFRVAGDTQYF

D: NA
J: TRBJ1-2
V: TRBV15
size: NA
DNA: TGTGCCACCAGCAGAGAGGCAGGGATCGGTGGCTACACCTTC
CDR3: CATSREAGIGGYTF

D: TRBD1
J: TRBJ1-1
V: TRBV6-6
size: few
DNA: TGTGCCAGCAAAAGACAGGGCATGAACACTGAAGCTTTCTTT
CDR3: CASKRQGMNTEAFF

D: NA
J: TRBJ2-5
V: TRBV4-1
size: NA
DNA: TGCGCCAGCAGCCTTTCGACTAGTAGAACAGAGACCCAGTACTTC
CDR3: CASSLSTSRTETQYF

D: NA
J: TRBJ2-1
V: TRBV5-6
size: NA
DNA: TGTGCCAGCAGCTTGTTTGGCAGGGCGGGCGGTGAGCAGTTCTTC
CDR3: CASSLFGRAGGEQFF

D: NA
J: TRBJ1-1
V: TRBV15
size: once
DNA: TGTGCCACCAGCCCGCCTGGTCAGGCCGACACTGAAGCTTTCTTT
CDR3: CATSPPGQADTEAFF

D: TRBD1
J: TRBJ1-2
V: TRBV20-1
size: NA
DNA: TGCAGTGCGCAGCCAAGGACAGGGGACACCTTC
CDR3: CSAQPRTGDTF

D: TRBD2
J: TRBJ2-2
V: TRBV5-4
size: NA
DNA: TGTGCCAGCAGCCCCGAACTAGCGCCGAAGTCACCCGGGGAGCTGTTTTTT
CDR3: CASSPELAPKSPGELFF

D: NA
J: TRBJ2-7
V: TRBV15
size: NA
DNA: TGTGCCACCAGCCCCGGGACGGCCCCAAACGAGCAGTACTTC
CDR3: CATSPGTAPNEQYF

D: NA
J: TRBJ2-3
V: TRBV4-2
size: few
DNA: TGTGCCAGCAGCCAACTACTAGCCCGAGGGGCAGATACGCAGTATTTT
CDR3: CASSQLLARGADTQYF

D: NA
J: TRBJ1-1
V: TRBV10-3
size: NA
DNA: TGTGCCATCAGTGAAATTCGCGGGAACACTGAAGCTTTCTTT
CDR3: CAISEIRGNTEAFF

D: NA
J: TRBJ2-6
V: TRBV7-9
size: NA
DNA: TGTGCCAGCAGCTCAGGACTACCCAGCTCTGGGGCCAACGTCCTGACTTTC
CDR3: CASSSGLPSSGANVLTF

D: TRBD2
J: TRBJ2-5
V: TRBV7-9
size: NA
DNA: TGTGCCAGCAGCGCGCCGGGAGGCCCCGAGACCCAGTACTTC
CDR3: CASSAPGGPETQYF

D: NA
J: TRBJ1-5
V: TRBV28
size: NA
DNA: TGTGCCAGCAGCCGCCCGAGACAGCCCCAGCATTTT
CDR3: CASSRPRQPQHF

D: TRBD1
J: TRBJ2-1
V: TRBV5-1
size: NA
DNA: TGCGCCAGCAGCGCCTTCAGAGCGGGACAGGGCAATGAGCAGTTCTTC
CDR3: CASSAFRAGQGNEQFF

D: NA
J: TRBJ2-3
V: TRBV5-1
size: NA
DNA: TGCGCCAGCAGAGTTGCTCCGCAGGCAGATACGCAGTATTTT
CDR3: CASRVAPQADTQYF

D: NA
J: TRBJ1-5
V: TRBV5-1
size: NA
DNA: TGCGCCAGCAGCTTGGAGGGCATCGGCAATCAGCCCCAGCATTTT
CDR3: CASSLEGIGNQPQHF

D: TRBD2
J: TRBJ2-3
V: TRBV2
size: NA
DNA: TGTGCCAGCAGCGTAGCGGGAGTGGGGACAGATACGCAGTATTTT
CDR3: CASSVAGVGTDTQYF

D: NA
J: TRBJ1-1
V: TRBV5-6
size: NA
DNA: TGTGCCAGCAGCTTGGTGGGCACTGAAGCTTTCTTT
CDR3: CASSLVGTEAFF

D: TRBD2
J: TRBJ2-3
V: TRBV7-6
size: once
DNA: TGTGCCAGCAGCTTAGTTTTCGCGGGAGGTGGGTCAGATACGCAGTATTTT
CDR3: CASSLVFAGGGSDTQYF

D: TRBD2
J: TRBJ2-7
V: TRBV28
size: NA
DNA: TGTGCCAGCAGTCCACCGACTAGCGTCACCTCCTACGAGCAGTACTTC
CDR3: CASSPPTSVTSYEQYF

D: NA
J: TRBJ1-5
V: TRBV28
size: NA
DNA: TGTGCCAGCAGTCTCCGGGCCGCTCTGTGGCCCCAGCATTTT
CDR3: CASSLRAALWPQHF

D: NA
J: TRBJ2-7
V: TRBV28
size: NA
DNA: TGTGCCAGCAGAGGCTTCGGGTACGAGCAGTACTTC
CDR3: CASRGFGYEQYF

D: NA
J: TRBJ2-3
V: TRBV6-1
size: NA
DNA: TGTGCCAGCACCTTCACCCTGAATACGCAGTATTTT
CDR3: CASTFTLNTQYF

D: NA
J: TRBJ2-2
V: TRBV19
size: NA
DNA: TGTGCCAGTAGTATAAGGCACAACGGCGGGGAGCTGTTTTTT
CDR3: CASSIRHNGGELFF

D: TRBD1
J: TRBJ2-4
V: TRBV6-6
size: NA
DNA: TGTGCCAGCGGAACAGGGGTGATAGCCAAAAACATTCAGTACTTC
CDR3: CASGTGVIAKNIQYF

D: TRBD1
J: TRBJ1-6
V: TRBV28
size: NA
DNA: TGTGCCAGCAGTCGAGGGACAGCCCCCAGCTCCTATAATTCACCCCTCCACTTT
CDR3: CASSRGTAPSSYNSPLHF

D: NA
J: TRBJ1-5
V: TRBV2
size: few
DNA: TGTGCCAGCAGGTTACACAAGAATCAGCCCCAGCATTTT
CDR3: CASRLHKNQPQHF

D: NA
J: TRBJ1-4
V: TRBV28
size: NA
DNA: TGTGCCAGCAGTTTGCCGGGGCAGGGTGAAAAACTGTTTTTT
CDR3: CASSLPGQGEKLFF

D: NA
J: TRBJ1-5
V: TRBV29-1
size: few
DNA: TGCAGCGTTGAAAGGGCCAGGGTGAATTTT
CDR3: CSVERARVNF

D: NA
J: TRBJ1-2
V: TRBV7-9
size: NA
DNA: TGTGCCAGCAGCTTAGGGGGGGCAAGACATGGCTACACCTTC
CDR3: CASSLGGARHGYTF

D: TRBD2
J: TRBJ2-7
V: TRBV4-1
size: NA
DNA: TGCGCCAGCAGCCAAGATTCAACGGGAGGAGGAGTCTACGAGCAGTACTTC
CDR3: CASSQDSTGGGVYEQYF

D: NA
J: TRBJ2-5
V: TRBV5-1
size: NA
DNA: TGCGCCAGCAGCCTAGGGACGGGGGAGACCCAGTACTTC
CDR3: CASSLGTGETQYF

D: NA
J: TRBJ2-3
V: TRBV5-1
size: NA
DNA: TGCGCCAGCAGCTCACATTCGTCCAGATCTAGCACAGATACGCAGTATTTT
CDR3: CASSSHSSRSSTDTQYF

D: TRBD1
J: TRBJ1-2
V: TRBV30
size: NA
DNA: TGTGCCTGGAGGTGGGGGACAGGGGATGGCTACACCTTC
CDR3: CAWRWGTGDGYTF

D: NA
J: TRBJ2-3
V: TRBV9
size: NA
DNA: TGTGCCAGCAGCGTAGGAGGCGGAAGCACAGATACGCAGTATTTT
CDR3: CASSVGGGSTDTQYF

D: TRBD2
J: TRBJ2-7
V: TRBV7-6
size: NA
DNA: TGTGCCAGCAGCACCCCTAGCGGGAGTGGCGAGCAGTACTTC
CDR3: CASSTPSGSGEQYF